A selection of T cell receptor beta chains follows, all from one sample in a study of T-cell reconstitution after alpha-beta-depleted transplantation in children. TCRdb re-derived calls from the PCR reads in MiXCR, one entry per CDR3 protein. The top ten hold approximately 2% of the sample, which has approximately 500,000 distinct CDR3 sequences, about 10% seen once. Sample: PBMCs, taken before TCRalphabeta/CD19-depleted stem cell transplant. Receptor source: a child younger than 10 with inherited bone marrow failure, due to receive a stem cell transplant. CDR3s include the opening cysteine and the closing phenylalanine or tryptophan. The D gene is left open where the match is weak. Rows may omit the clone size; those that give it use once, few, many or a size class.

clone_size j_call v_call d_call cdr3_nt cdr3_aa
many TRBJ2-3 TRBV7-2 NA TGTGCCAGCAGCCGTCTCCTCCAGCGGAACACAGATACGCAGTATTTT CASSRLLQRNTDTQYF
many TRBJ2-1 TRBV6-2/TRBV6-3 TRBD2 TGTGCCAGCAGTTACGAGCGGGAGGGCCAGCTGTTCTTC CASSYEREGQLFF
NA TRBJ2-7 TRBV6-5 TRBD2 TGTGCCAGCAGTTATAAGACTAGCGGGATCGGCGAGCAGTACTTC CASSYKTSGIGEQYF
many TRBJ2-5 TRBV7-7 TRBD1 TGTGCTAGCAGCCTACAGGGGGCCCAAGAGACCCAGTACTTC CASSLQGAQETQYF
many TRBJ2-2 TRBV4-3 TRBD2 TGCGCCAGCAGCCAGGCATTAGCGGGAGTACGCGGGGAGCTGTTTTTT CASSQALAGVRGELFF
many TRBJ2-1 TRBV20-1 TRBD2 TGCAGTGCAGAGACTAGCGGGAGTCTTGATGAGCAGTTCTTC CSAETSGSLDEQFF
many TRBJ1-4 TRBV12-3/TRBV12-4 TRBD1 TGTGCCAGCAGCCCTGACAGGGAAACTAATGAAAAACTGTTTTTT CASSPDRETNEKLFF
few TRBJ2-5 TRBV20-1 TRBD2 TGCAGTGCTAGAGATGGGACTAGCGGGAGAGAGACCCAGTACTTC CSARDGTSGRETQYF
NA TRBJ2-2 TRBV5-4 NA TGTGCCAGCAGCTTTCGGACTAACCACGGGGAGCTGTTTTTT CASSFRTNHGELFF
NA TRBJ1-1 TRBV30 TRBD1 TGTGCCTGGCACGCCGGGACAGTGAACACTGAAGCTTTCTTT CAWHAGTVNTEAFF
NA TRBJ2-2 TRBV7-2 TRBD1 TGTGCCAGCAGCTTAGTAGGGGGCATGGCCGGGGAGCTGTTTTTT CASSLVGGMAGELFF
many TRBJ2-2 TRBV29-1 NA TGCAGCGTTGAATATATGGCAGGAACCGGGGAGCTGTTTTTT CSVEYMAGTGELFF
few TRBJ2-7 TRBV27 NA TGTGCCAGCAGTTTAAGTAGGACGGCCTACGAGCAGTACTTC CASSLSRTAYEQYF
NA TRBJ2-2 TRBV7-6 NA TGTGCCAGCAGCTTCCCAGCAGGGGCCACCGGGGAGCTGTTTTTT CASSFPAGATGELFF
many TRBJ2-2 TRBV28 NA TGTGCCAGCAGTTTAGTCTCCTACACCGGGGAGCTGTTTTTT CASSLVSYTGELFF
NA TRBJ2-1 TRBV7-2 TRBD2 TGTGCCAGCAGCTATCTAGCGGGAGCGCCCCATGAGCAGTTCTTC CASSYLAGAPHEQFF
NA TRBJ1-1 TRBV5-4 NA TGTGCCAGCATCCCCGTCGGGGAGGGCGGCGCTGAAGCTTTCTTT CASIPVGEGGAEAFF
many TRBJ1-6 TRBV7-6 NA TGTGCCAGCAGCTTCGACAGGCCGAGGGGTAATTCACCCCTCCACTTT CASSFDRPRGNSPLHF
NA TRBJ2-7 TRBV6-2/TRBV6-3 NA TGTGCCAGCAGTTACCCGGGCCTATCCTACGAGCAGTACTTC CASSYPGLSYEQYF
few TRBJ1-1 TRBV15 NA TGTGCCACCAGTCACCCTCGCGGCATGAACACTGAAGCTTTCTTT CATSHPRGMNTEAFF
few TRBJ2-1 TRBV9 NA TGTGCCAGCAGCGTAGGAGAAGGCCCTGAGCAGTTCTTC CASSVGEGPEQFF
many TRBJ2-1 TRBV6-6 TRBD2 TGTGCCATCAGTTACGGACTAGCGGAACGGATCTTC CAISYGLAERIF
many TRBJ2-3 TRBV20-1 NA TGCAGTGCAAGCGCCGTGTGGGACCGAAAGGGAGGAGATACGCAGTATTTT CSASAVWDRKGGDTQYF
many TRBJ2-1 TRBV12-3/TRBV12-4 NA TGTGCCAGCAGTTTTGCCCGAGGCCTCGGGAATGAGCAGTTCTTC CASSFARGLGNEQFF
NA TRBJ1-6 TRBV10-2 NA TGCGCCAGCAGCGCCCGGACCGATTCACCCCTCCACTTT CASSARTDSPLHF
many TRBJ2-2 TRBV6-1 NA TGTGCCAGCACCCGGGTAGGGTCATACACCGGGGAGCTGTTTTTT CASTRVGSYTGELFF
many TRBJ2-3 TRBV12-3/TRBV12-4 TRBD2 TGTGCCAGCAGTTCCGGAGCGGGAGAAGCAGATACGCAGTATTTT CASSSGAGEADTQYF
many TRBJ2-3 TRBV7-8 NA TGTGCCAGCAGCTTCGAAGGGTTCTCACGCACAGATACGCAGTATTTT CASSFEGFSRTDTQYF
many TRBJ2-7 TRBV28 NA TGTGCCAGCTGGAGCCGGGGTCAGACCTACGAGCAGTACTTC CASWSRGQTYEQYF
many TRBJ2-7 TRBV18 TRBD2 TGTGCCAGCTCACCACTGGCTAGCGGGAACTCCGAGCAGTACTTC CASSPLASGNSEQYF
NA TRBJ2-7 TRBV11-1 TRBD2 TGTGCCAGCAGCTTAGCCCTTAGCGGGAGGGCCTACGAGCAGTACTTC CASSLALSGRAYEQYF
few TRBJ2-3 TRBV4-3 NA TGCGCCAGCAGCCAAGATTCGTTGACGGGGGCAGATACGCAGTATTTT CASSQDSLTGADTQYF
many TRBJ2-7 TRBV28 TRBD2 TGTGCCAGCAGTTTGCCTAGCGGGGACACCTACGAGCAGTACTTC CASSLPSGDTYEQYF
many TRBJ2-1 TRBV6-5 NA TGTGCCAGCGCTTACGCCGGCCACAATGAGCAGTTCTTC CASAYAGHNEQFF
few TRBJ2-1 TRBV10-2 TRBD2 TGCGCCGGGGGGGGCTCCTACAATGAGCAGTTCTTC CAGGGSYNEQFF
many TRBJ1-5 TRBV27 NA TGTGCCAGCAGTTTTGGGGGGGCAGGTCAGCCCCAGCATTTT CASSFGGAGQPQHF
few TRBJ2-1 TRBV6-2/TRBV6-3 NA TGTGCCAGCAGTCCCATAGGGGGGAATGAGCAGTTCTTC CASSPIGGNEQFF
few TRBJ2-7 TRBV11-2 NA TGTGCCAGCAGCTTTGGGGCGAGGACGCAGCAGTACTTC CASSFGARTQQYF
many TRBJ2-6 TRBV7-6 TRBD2 TGTGCCAGCAGCTCCCCGAGTAGGGGACTAGACTCTGGGGCCAACGTCCTGACTTTC CASSSPSRGLDSGANVLTF
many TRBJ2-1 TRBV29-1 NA TGCAGCGTTGTCCGGGACCCCAACAATGAGCAGTTCTTC CSVVRDPNNEQFF
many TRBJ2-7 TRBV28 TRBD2 TGTGCCAGCAGTGTAAGCGGGAGTGTAAACTACGAGCAGTACTTC CASSVSGSVNYEQYF
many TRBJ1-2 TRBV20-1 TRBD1 TGCAGTGCTGGTGACAGGGGGCGCGGTGGCTACACCTTC CSAGDRGRGGYTF
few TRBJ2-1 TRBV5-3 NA TGTGCCACCTCCTGGGAGACCTTCAGCTCCTACAATGAGCAGTTCTTC CATSWETFSSYNEQFF
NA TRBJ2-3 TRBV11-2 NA TGTGCCAGCAGCCGGACGGACAGCGGCACAGATACGCAGTATTTT CASSRTDSGTDTQYF
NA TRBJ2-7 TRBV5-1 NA TGCGCCAGCAGCTTGGAACTCGATGGTTACGAGCAGTACTTC CASSLELDGYEQYF
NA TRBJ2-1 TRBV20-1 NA TGCAGTGCTAGAGATAGGCAGCGGGCCTCCTACAATGAGCAGTTCTTC CSARDRQRASYNEQFF
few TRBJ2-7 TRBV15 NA TGTGCCACCAGCAGAGACCCCCCAGGGGCCTCACTCTCCTACGAGCAGTACTTC CATSRDPPGASLSYEQYF
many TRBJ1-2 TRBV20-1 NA TGCAGTGCTAGAGACCCCCAGGGTACTTACTATGGCTACACCTTC CSARDPQGTYYGYTF
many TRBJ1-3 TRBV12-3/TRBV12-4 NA TGTGCCAGCAAATCTCCCGTGGCATCCTCTGGAAACACCATATATTTT CASKSPVASSGNTIYF
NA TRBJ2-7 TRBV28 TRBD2 TGTGCCAGCAGTTCCCTCGGCGGGAGTCGCCCCGAGCAGTACTTC CASSSLGGSRPEQYF
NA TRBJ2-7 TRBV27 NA TGTGCCAGCAGTTTGGCGGGATGGTGCGAGCAGTACTTC CASSLAGWCEQYF
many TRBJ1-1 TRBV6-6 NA TGTGCCAGCAGTTATAAACAGGGTACTGAAGCTTTCTTT CASSYKQGTEAFF